Shown below are 24 T cell receptor beta chains from a single sample sequenced in a study of blood T cell repertoires in COVID-19. Libraries were prepared by immunoSEQ multiplex PCR; TCRdb keeps only in-frame clonotypes and omits some of them. The sample includes more than 150,000 clones, about 80% of them seen just once. The source material was peripheral blood. These receptor sequences come from a man between 60 and 75 years old with acute or convalescent COVID-19.

The V gene is TRBV5-1, the J gene TRBJ1-2, with D maybe TRBD1 (5 bases). The CDR3 loop spans 15 amino acids. Trimming took off 0 bases at V and 3 bases at J, with 12 bases between the two ends. From germline, CDR1 is SGHRS and CDR2 YFSETQ. The CDR3 DNA is TGCGCCAGCAGCTTGGGAAGGGGTTGGGACTATGGCTACACCTTC. Translated, it gives CASSLGRGWDYGYTF.

The genes are TRBV18 and TRBJ2-7; 8 positions match TRBD1. Germline assignment: CDR1 KGHSH and CDR2 LQKENI. This CDR3 spans 15 amino acids. Trimming took 8 bases from V and 4 from J; bases not matched to a gene: 13. The CDR3 spells CASQNSGTGPYEQYF. The CDR3 DNA follows: TGTGCCAGCCAAAACTCCGGGACAGGTCCTTACGAGCAGTACTTC.

This chain joins TRBV5-1 and TRBJ2-7, with 9 nucleotides matching TRBD1. V was pared by 0 bases and J by 5 bases, with 3 bases of the junction left unmatched. The CDR3 has 14 residues. Looked up from germline, CDR1 is SGHRS and CDR2 is YFSETQ. This CDR3 is CASSLERQGDEQYF. As DNA, the CDR3 is TGCGCCAGCAGCTTGGAGAGACAGGGGGACGAGCAGTACTTC.

The chain couples TRBV15 to TRBJ1-1, with D unclear. Trimming cost V 0 bases and J 6 bases, with 14 bases left between them. The CDR3 length is 15 residues. Germline assignment: CDR1 LNHNV and CDR2 YYDKDF (reference sequence). CDR3 bases: TGTGCCACCAGCAGAGAACGGGGAGTGGGGTCTGAAGCTTTCTTT. Translating it yields CATSRERGVGSEAFF.

This clone was detected once. The rearrangement uses TRBV28 and TRBJ1-1; TRBD1 matches at 7 bases. Germline CDR1 is MDHEN and CDR2 is SYDVKM. This CDR3 comprises 14 residues. Unmatched junction bases numbered 5, after V lost 5 bases and J lost 2 bases. The DNA of the CDR3 is TGTGCCAGCAGTAGAGGGGGCCCCAACACTGAAGCTTTCTTT. Its translation is CASSRGGPNTEAFF.

The chain uses TRBV19 and TRBJ1-5, with TRBD1 matching 8 bases. Germline CDR1 and CDR2: LNHDA and SQIVND (reference sequence). The CDR3 totals 17 residues. With 5 bases clipped from V and 7 bases from J, the junction kept 16 bases outside the gene matches. DNA for the CDR3: TGTGCCAGTAGTCTCACGGGAGACAGGGGTGGGGGGCAGCCCCAGCATTTT. Translation gives CASSLTGDRGGGQPQHF.

The genes are TRBV16 and TRBJ2-1; 11 positions agree with TRBD1. CDR3 length: 15 amino acids. V lost 0 bases, J lost 9 bases, and 4 bases stayed unmatched. From germline, CDR1 is KGHSY and CDR2 FQNENV. DNA of the CDR3: TGTGCCAGCAGCCAATCGGGGACAGGGGGTGGTGAGCAGTTCTTC. As protein: CASSQSGTGGGEQFF.

The J gene is TRBJ1-4, the V gene TRBV5-1; D possibly corresponds to TRBD1 (5 bases). Trimming took off 3 bases at V and 3 bases at J, with 12 bases between the two ends. CDR3 size: 15 residues. Germline V gene data show CDR1 as SGHRS and CDR2 as YFSETQ. CDR3 coding DNA: TGCGCCAGCAGCTCAGGTGGACATGCTAATGAAAAACTGTTTTTT. Its protein product is CASSSGGHANEKLFF. Supplemented by reference TRBV5-1 and TRBJ1-4, the full variable domain reads KAGVTQTPRYLIKTRGQQVTLSCSPISGHRSVSWYQQTPGQGLQFLFEYFSETQRNKGNFPGRFSGRQFSNSRSEMNVSTLELGDSALYLCASSSGGHANEKLFFGSGTQLSVL.

The rearrangement joins TRBV4-2 to TRBJ1-4; 7 bases line up with TRBD1. The CDR3 extends over 16 amino acids. V lost 0 bases, J lost 4 bases, and 5 bases stayed unmatched. The germline gives CDR1 LGHNA, CDR2 YNFKEQ. The CDR3 nucleotides read TGTGCCAGCAGCCAAGATCCGGGACAGAATAATGAAAAACTGTTTTTT. This translates into CASSQDPGQNNEKLFF.

The CDR3 is CASSFLPTTEAFF. In DNA form, the CDR3 reads TGTGCCAGCAGTTTCCTCCCAACAACTGAAGCTTTCTTT. V is TRBV7-9 and J is TRBJ1-1; unclear D gene. The ends were cut back, 6 bases at V and 5 bases at J, with 13 bases in the middle. Germline V lookup: CDR1 SEHNR, CDR2 FQNEAQ (reference sequence). This CDR3 contains 13 residues.

CDR3 protein: CASSGGALQETQYF. The DNA of the CDR3 is TGTGCCAGCAGCGGGGGGGCCTTACAAGAGACCCAGTACTTC. The chain has TRBV7-2 and TRBJ2-5; a weak D match, TRBD2 (7 bases). The germline CDR1 and CDR2 sequences are SGHTA and FQGNSA. This CDR3 contains 14 residues. V dropped 5 bases and J dropped 2 bases, with 12 bases sitting between them.

The genes are TRBV6-2 or TRBV6-3 and TRBJ1-4; 8 positions agree with TRBD1. Germline-derived CDR1 and CDR2 are MNHEY and SVGEGT. CDR3 length equals 14 residues. The trim removed 5 bases at V and 4 bases at J, leaving 3 bases unmatched. CDR3: CASSRQGNNEKLFF. The DNA for the CDR3 is TGTGCCAGCAGTCGACAGGGGAATAATGAAAAACTGTTTTTT.

The genes are TRBV3-1 (or the pseudogene TRBV3-2) and TRBJ2-2; D possibly corresponds to TRBD1 (5 bases). The CDR3 totals 15 residues. The V gene's germline CDR1 is LGHDT and CDR2 YNNKEL (reference sequence). V lost 4 bases and J 6 bases, leaving 15 bases between the germline ends. The CDR3 region is CASSPRTQGAGELFF. In DNA form, the CDR3 reads TGTGCCAGCAGCCCCCGGACCCAAGGGGCCGGGGAGCTGTTTTTT.

The chain employs TRBV27 and TRBJ2-7; 9 nucleotides match TRBD2. CDR1 is MNHEY, CDR2 SMNVEV, per germline (reference sequence). This CDR3 comprises 15 residues. J gave up 6 bases and V 4 bases, and 10 bases lay outside the gene matches. The CDR3 sequence is CASSSVGREGAEQYF. Written as DNA, the CDR3 is TGTGCCAGCAGTTCCGTGGGGCGGGAGGGGGCCGAGCAGTACTTC.

This chain uses TRBV28 with TRBJ1-2, with D perhaps TRBD1 (6 bases). V was trimmed by 4 bases and J by 5 bases, leaving 20 bases between them. CDR3 length equals 16 residues. Germline V CDR1 and CDR2: MDHEN, SYDVKM. The CDR3 DNA reads TGTGCCAGCAGTTCCTGGACAGTTAACGAGGGGTATGGCTACACCTTC. Translating gives CASSSWTVNEGYGYTF.

CDR3 sequence reads: CASSMTGVNTGELFF. CDR3 nucleotides: TGTGCCAGCAGCATGACAGGGGTCAACACCGGGGAGCTGTTTTTT. The chain joins TRBV6-2 or TRBV6-3 to TRBJ2-2; 8 nucleotides line up with TRBD1. CDR3 size: 15 residues. V shed 6 bases and J 2 bases; nucleotides not matched to a gene: 5. From germline, CDR1 is MNHEY and CDR2 SVGEGT.

The gene calls are TRBV9 and TRBJ2-6; perhaps TRBD2 as D (6 bases). Germline CDR1 and CDR2: SGDLS and YYNGEE. V was pared by 6 bases and J by 2 bases, with 12 bases between. This CDR3 contains 15 residues. The CDR3 here is CASTGSGAGANVLTF. Written as DNA, the CDR3 is TGTGCCAGCACGGGCTCGGGGGCTGGGGCCAACGTCCTGACTTTC.

The V gene is TRBV28, the J gene TRBJ2-1; tentatively, D is TRBD2 (6 bases). The germline gives CDR1 MDHEN, CDR2 SYDVKM. Trimming removed 3 bases at V and 8 bases at J, with 17 bases between. This CDR3 comprises 15 residues. The CDR3 region has the DNA TGTGCCAGCAGTTTCGGAGGGACGTTTGTCTATGAGCAGTTCTTC. It translates to CASSFGGTFVYEQFF.

J is TRBJ1-4 and V is TRBV7-9; 7 nucleotides agree with TRBD1. The germline gives CDR1 SEHNR, CDR2 FQNEAQ (reference sequence). The CDR3 spans 15 residues. Trimming at V came to 1 base and at J to 8 bases, leaving 7 bases not matched to a gene. The CDR3 nucleotides are TGTGCCAGCAGCTTAGGATCCAGGGGGAGGGAAAAACTGTTTTTT. Residues: CASSLGSRGREKLFF. Full variable domain (outside the CDR3, taken from reference TRBV7-9 and TRBJ1-4): DTGVSQNPRHKITKRGQNVTFRCDPISEHNRLYWYRQTLGQGPEFLTYFQNEAQLEKSRLLSDRFSAERPKGSFSTLEIQRTEQGDSAMYLCASSLGSRGREKLFFGSGTQLSVL.

The V gene is TRBV11-1, the J gene TRBJ2-5, with D possibly TRBD2 on 5 matching bases. V was trimmed by 2 bases and J by 5 bases, leaving 12 bases between them. There are 14 residues in the CDR3. The germline V gene encodes CDR1 SGHAT and CDR2 FQDESV (reference sequence). For the CDR3, the DNA is TGTGCCAGCAGCTTACGGGCTAGCCGGGAGACCCAGTACTTC. This encodes CASSLRASRETQYF.

The genes are TRBV5-6 and TRBJ2-2, with 9 bases identical to TRBD1. The CDR3 spans 16 residues. J was trimmed by 6 bases and V by 4 bases; bases with no gene match: 10. The germline CDR1 and CDR2 sequences are SGHDT and YYEEEE. DNA for the CDR3: TGTGCCAGCAGCCCCCGGGACAGGGTCTGGGCCGGGGAGCTGTTTTTT. Protein: CASSPRDRVWAGELFF.

The rearrangement links TRBV7-3 to TRBJ2-7; D remains unclear. The V end was cut by 1 base, the J end by 5 bases, with 6 bases between. The CDR3 loop spans 12 amino acids. Germline lookup yields CDR1 SGHTA and CDR2 FQGTGA. The CDR3 sequence is CASSLSGHEQYF. The CDR3 DNA follows: TGTGCCAGCAGCTTAAGCGGTCACGAGCAGTACTTC. Full variable domain (remainder filled in from reference TRBV7-3 and TRBJ2-7): GAGVSQTPSNKVTEKGKYVELRCDPISGHTALYWYRQSLGQGPEFLIYFQGTGAADDSGLPNDRFFAVRPEGSVSTLKIQRTERGDSAVYLCASSLSGHEQYFGPGTRLTVT.

The V gene is TRBV27, the J gene TRBJ2-7; no clear D gene. Between the trimmed V and J ends, which lost 2 bases and 3 bases, there was a span of 8 bases. Germline values: CDR1 MNHEY, CDR2 SMNVEV (reference sequence). The CDR3 covers 13 residues. The CDR3 sequence: CASSLRWSYEQYF. CDR3 nucleotide sequence: TGTGCCAGCAGTTTACGTTGGAGCTACGAGCAGTACTTC.

The V call is TRBV7-2, the J call TRBJ2-5; D unresolved. Deletions cut 4 bases from V and 1 base from J, with 13 bases between. CDR1 is SGHTA and CDR2 is FQGNSA in the germline V gene. The CDR3 sequence is 15 residues long. CDR3 in amino acids: CASSSGAAIQETQYF. The CDR3 nucleotides read TGTGCCAGCAGCTCCGGTGCGGCTATCCAAGAGACCCAGTACTTC.